This T cell receptor (beta chain) was sequenced for a study of cytomegalovirus exposure and HLA in healthy donors. PCR employed 60 Vbeta and 13 Jbeta primers. Some clones are missing from TCRdb's copy, which holds only in-frame ones; the method was immunoSEQ multiplex PCR. The sample lists 150,000 to 200,000 clones, around 86% occurring once. The V segment lost 5 bases and the J segment 4 bases; nucleotides outside the gene matches: 10. Germline V gene data show CDR1 as MGHDK and CDR2 as SYGVNS. The CDR3 runs 17 residues. This sequence joins TRBV25-1 and TRBJ2-2, with 10 nucleotides matching TRBD2. This receptor was obtained from a girl between 2 and 10 years old in good health and CMV-seropositive. The sample was PBMCs. CDR3 residues: CASSTPSGRVGTGELFF. CDR3 nucleotide sequence: TGTGCCAGCAGTACACCTAGCGGGAGAGTCGGCACCGGGGAGCTGTTTTTT.